This TCR beta chain stems from a study of blood T cell repertoires in COVID-19. Libraries were prepared by immunoSEQ multiplex PCR; TCRdb keeps only in-frame clonotypes and omits some of them. The sample records about 300,000 clones, about 85% being singletons. The ends lost 6 bases at V and 9 bases at J; junction bases unmatched: 9. Germline lookup yields CDR1 SNHLY and CDR2 FYNNEI. The CDR3 extends over 14 amino acids. The chain is built from TRBV2 and TRBJ2-2; TRBD1 aligns across 8 bases. The origin of this receptor is a woman aged 25 to 39 who had recovered from COVID-19. Sequencing was performed on PBMCs or T cells enriched from blood (not recorded which). The CDR3 DNA reads TGTGCCAGCAGCACCCCGGACAGGGTCTGGGAGCTGTTTTTT. Translating gives CASSTPDRVWELFF.